This T cell receptor (beta chain) was observed in a study of T cell responses to AZD1222 COVID-19 vaccine. Study observations and caveats: Repertoire sampling was restricted to post-peak T cell response timepoints. The study found vaccine-associated CD4 TCRs spanning spike, dominant at 160-218 and 743-854.

Turning to this clone: What it binds is unknown.

Assay used: immunoSEQ multiplex PCR; TCRdb lists only in-frame clones, some missing. The repertoire holds some 50,000 clones, with 70% to 90% as singletons. Germline loops: CDR1 LGHNA, CDR2 YSLEER. With V trimmed by 5 bases and J by 4 bases, 8 bases remained unmatched. The CDR3 sequence is 15 residues long. The rearrangement uses TRBV4-3 and TRBJ1-1; 9 bases map to TRBD1. This receptor was identified in an adult who received the AZD1222 COVID-19 vaccine. This specimen was peripheral blood, taken 28 days after the second AZD1222 dose. The CDR3 DNA is TGCGCCAGCAGCTCACCGACAGGGGGGGGCACTGAAGCTTTCTTT. This gives the protein CASSSPTGGGTEAFF.